Included here is one TCR beta chain sequence, with context. This sample is part of a study of blood T cell repertoires in COVID-19. Study context: Samples taken during acute and convalescent COVID-19 were collected in the United States, Italy and Spain. In each case, the material was cDNA or gDNA derived from T cells, B-cell-depleted T cells, or PBMCs.

The V end lost 1 base, the J end lost 4 bases, and 5 bases lay between the germline ends. Germline V gene sequence: CDR1 SGHTA, CDR2 FQGNSA. The CDR3 loop spans 12 amino acids. Per the study methods: Counts of nucleated cells, estimated from reference gene primer amplification, were obtained. Using immunoSEQ multiplex PCR, the repertoire was profiled, and TCRdb retains in-frame clones only, with some absent. V and J calls and clone size follow that table, whereas D and trimming were derived from the DNA. The repertoire holds roughly 150,000 clones, with 84% as singletons. This receptor was taken from a woman in her forties or fifties in a cohort sampled during active or convalescent COVID-19. The chain combines TRBV7-2 with TRBJ2-7, with D possibly being TRBD1 (5 bases). The sample was peripheral blood. The CDR3 region has the DNA TGTGCCAGCAGCTTAGGACAGTACGAGCAGTACTTC. As protein: CASSLGQYEQYF.